This T cell receptor beta chain was sequenced for a study of molecular identifiers for immune sequencing clone quantification. Germline lookup yields CDR1 SGHTA and CDR2 FQGTGA. The CDR3 consists of 13 residues. Turning to this clonotype: The germline gene is not matched at one end of the junction; a read error may be the cause.

TCRdb called the PCR reads again in MiXCR, with one record for every CDR3 protein. Here the sample spans under 800,000 distinct CDR3 sequences, around 25% being singletons. Material for sequencing was naive CD8+ T cells from blood, with Jurkat cell RNA spiked in. The subset is: FACS-sorted CD8+CD4-CCR7+CD45RA+ naive T cells. The sequence was collected from a human donor in good health. Some libraries in this study had Jurkat cell RNA spiked in. The genes are TRBV7-3 and TRBJ2-5; no reliable D call. CDR3 sequence: CASNLEYQETQYF. The CDR3 DNA reads TGTGCCAGCAACTTAGAGTACCAAGAGACCCAGTACTTC.